The 27 T cell receptor beta chains below come from one sample, sequenced in a study of human T cells and chemical hapten exposure. TCRdb recomputed calls from the RACE reads with MiXCR, one row per CDR3 protein. Among about 400,000 distinct CDR3 sequences listed, roughly 6.3% were seen once. Regarding time point: patch test 2, 6 weeks after DPC sensitization. Specified treatment: therapeutic diphenylcyclopropenone sensitization with weekly scalp DPC. Sample: whole blood, taken in connection with sensitization to the hapten diphenylcyclopropenone (DPC). All receptors come from a woman under 30 with alopecia areata. Some clones in this sample may be carry-over from other donors' samples.

This clonotype has only a few counts. The chain uses TRBV24-1 and TRBJ2-3; tentative D call: TRBD2 (7 bases). Germline CDR1 and CDR2: KGHDR and SFDVKD. The CDR3 is 16 residues long. The V and J ends lost 4 bases and 2 bases respectively, with 15 bases between them. The CDR3 DNA reads as TGTGCCACCAGTGACTCCGATGGGGGGGCCACAGATACGCAGTATTTT. This sequence encodes CATSDSDGGATDTQYF.

The chain recombines TRBV7-6 with TRBJ2-3; 10 nucleotides agree with TRBD1. The CDR3 runs 15 residues. CDR1 is SGHVS and CDR2 is FNYEAQ in the germline V gene. J gave up 3 bases and V 5 bases, and 5 bases lay outside the gene matches. CDR3: CASSTRTGGTDTQYF. The CDR3, as DNA: TGTGCCAGCAGCACACGGACAGGGGGGACAGATACGCAGTATTTT.

Many counts were recorded for this clonotype. This sequence joins TRBV5-1 and TRBJ1-1; D is ambiguous. V lost 6 bases, J lost 4 bases, and 7 bases lay in between. This CDR3 is 11 amino acids long. In germline, CDR1 is SGHRS, CDR2 YFSETQ. The CDR3 DNA reads as TGCGCCAGCACCTTTGGCACTGAAGCTTTCTTT. Translated, it gives CASTFGTEAFF.

This clonotype was detected a few times. The V gene is TRBV5-5, the J gene TRBJ2-3, with D perhaps matching TRBD2 (5 bases). The CDR3 contains 16 residues. V was cut by 3 bases and J by 4 bases, with 18 bases left in between. In germline, CDR1 is SGHKS, CDR2 YYEKEE (reference sequence). CDR3 amino acids: CASSSIRPTGADTQYF. The CDR3 bases are TGTGCCAGCAGCTCTATCCGCCCCACCGGGGCAGATACGCAGTATTTT.

This clonotype was counted ten times or more. This chain connects TRBV27 to TRBJ1-1; D perhaps matches TRBD1 (5 bases). Germline V gene data show CDR1 as MNHEY and CDR2 as SMNVEV (reference sequence). V lost 0 bases, J lost 4 bases, and 15 bases lay in between. The CDR3 is 16 residues long. The CDR3 DNA reads TGTGCCAGCAGTTTATCCATAGGGTCGGGGACCACTGAAGCTTTCTTT. Translated: CASSLSIGSGTTEAFF.

This sequence joins TRBV28 and TRBJ2-5; 11 bases are a match to TRBD2. The ends lost 3 bases at V and 4 bases at J; junction bases unmatched: 7. The CDR3 runs 16 residues. Germline V gives CDR1 MDHEN, CDR2 SYDVKM. CDR3 bases: TGTGCCAGCAGTTTCCGGACTAGCGGGCGGTTAGAGACCCAGTACTTC. It specifies CASSFRTSGRLETQYF.

The rearrangement links TRBV20-1 to TRBJ2-3, with 9 bases matching TRBD1. Germline trimming cut 5 bases from V and 7 bases from J; bases unmatched to any gene: 10. The CDR3 totals 14 residues. Germline values: CDR1 DFQATT, CDR2 SNEGSKA (reference sequence). The chain's CDR3 is CSALGQGPINTQYF. The CDR3 DNA follows: TGCAGTGCTTTAGGACAGGGGCCCATTAATACGCAGTATTTT.

There are a few counts of this clonotype. The CDR3 DNA follows: TGTGCCAGCAGCCTTGGACTAGCGGGGGGCACGAACTACTACGAGCAGTACTTC. The encoded protein is CASSLGLAGGTNYYEQYF. V and J are TRBV6-1 and TRBJ2-7; 14 bases agree with TRBD2. V shed 6 bases and J 3 bases; nucleotides not matched to a gene: 13. The CDR3 covers 18 residues. The V gene's germline CDR1 is MNHNS and CDR2 SASEGT.

This clonotype was seen ten or more times. This chain links TRBV6-2 or TRBV6-3 with TRBJ2-7; a possible D gene is TRBD1 (5 bases). This CDR3 contains 16 residues. The V end was cut by 6 bases, the J end by 0 bases, with 18 bases between. The V gene's germline CDR1 is MNHEY and CDR2 SVGEGT. CDR3 coding DNA: TGTGCCAGCAGGGACATAGACAGACAGCTCTCCTACGAGCAGTACTTC. Translation gives CASRDIDRQLSYEQYF.

The CDR3 loop is CASRVDQETQYF. CDR3 coding DNA: TGCGCCAGCAGGGTAGACCAAGAGACCCAGTACTTC. This rearrangement joins TRBV5-1 to TRBJ2-5, with D unresolved. Between the trimmed V and J ends, which lost 5 bases and 0 bases, there was a span of 5 bases. This CDR3 comprises 12 residues. Germline V gives CDR1 SGHRS, CDR2 YFSETQ. The entire variable domain, with the rest obtained from reference TRBV5-1 and TRBJ2-5, is as follows: KAGVTQTPRYLIKTRGQQVTLSCSPISGHRSVSWYQQTPGQGLQFLFEYFSETQRNKGNFPGRFSGRQFSNSRSEMNVSTLELGDSALYLCASRVDQETQYFGPGTRLLVL.

CDR3 in amino acids: CSVDEGGQATDTQYF. CDR3 in DNA: TGCAGCGTTGATGAAGGGGGGCAGGCGACAGATACGCAGTATTTT. This sequence joins TRBV29-1 and TRBJ2-3; either TRBD1 or TRBD2 may supply D (6 bases each). Trimming cost V 3 bases and J 3 bases, with 16 bases left between them. The CDR3 length is 15 residues. Germline V lookup: CDR1 SQVTM, CDR2 ANQGSEA.

This clonotype was seen repeatedly, ten times or more. The CDR3 nucleotides read TGTGCCAGCACCAGGACGGGAAACTATGGCTACACCTTC. It specifies CASTRTGNYGYTF. The V gene is TRBV12-3 or TRBV12-4, the J gene TRBJ1-2, with D hard to call. CDR3 length: 13 amino acids. Trimming cost V 7 bases and J 2 bases, with 11 bases left between them.

This clonotype was picked up many times. This chain joins TRBV6-6 and TRBJ1-1; 8 positions agree with TRBD1. The CDR3 contains 13 residues. V gave up 4 bases and J gave up 4 bases; unmatched junction bases: 2. The V gene's germline CDR1 is MNHNY and CDR2 SVGAGI (reference sequence). CDR3 DNA sequence: TGTGCCAGCAGTTCAGGGGGCATCACTGAAGCTTTCTTT. Protein sequence: CASSSGGITEAFF.

This clonotype was seen repeatedly, ten times or more. The chain has TRBV14 and TRBJ2-3, with no clear D. Trimming removed 1 base from V and 0 bases from J, with 5 bases in between. The germline V gene has CDR1 SGHDN and CDR2 FVKESK. The CDR3 has 14 amino acids. CDR3 sequence: CASSQARSTDTQYF. CDR3 DNA sequence: TGTGCCAGCAGCCAAGCACGAAGCACAGATACGCAGTATTTT. The variable domain in full, with the rest retrieved from reference TRBV14 and TRBJ2-3, is EAGVTQFPSHSVIEKGQTVTLRCDPISGHDNLYWYRRVMGKEIKFLLHFVKESKQDESGMPNNRFLAERTGGTYSTLKVQPAELEDSGVYFCASSQARSTDTQYFGPGTRLTVL.

This clonotype was seen a few times. This chain links TRBV14 with TRBJ2-3; D unresolved. Germline values: CDR1 SGHDN, CDR2 FVKESK. The CDR3 is 13 residues long. Trimming took off 7 bases at V and 2 bases at J, with 10 bases between the two ends. The CDR3 nucleotides are TGTGCCAGCACTCCGGCTCACACAGATACGCAGTATTTT. Translation gives CASTPAHTDTQYF.

Only a few counts were recorded for this clonotype. The chain joins TRBV3-1 to TRBJ2-2; a weak D match, TRBD1 (6 bases). This CDR3 has 18 residues. The germline gives CDR1 LGHDT, CDR2 YNNKEL (reference sequence). Trimming left V 1 base short and J 4 bases short, with 19 bases between. CDR3 sequence (DNA): TGTGCCAGCAGCCAAGCCGGTCGGGTTGGACAGAGCACCGGGGAGCTGTTTTTT. Translation: CASSQAGRVGQSTGELFF.

The gene calls are TRBV18 and TRBJ2-7; perhaps TRBD2 as D (6 bases). This CDR3 contains 14 residues. V was shortened by 5 bases and J by 6 bases, with 17 bases between the two germline ends. Germline assignment: CDR1 KGHSH and CDR2 LQKENI. The CDR3 bases are TGTGCCAGCTCATCGACGGGACTCCGGGCCGAGCAGTACTTC. It translates to CASSSTGLRAEQYF.

This clonotype was seen many times. The chain has TRBV6-5 and TRBJ1-6; D may be TRBD1 (6 bases). Looked up from germline, CDR1 is MNHEY and CDR2 is SVGAGI. The CDR3 covers 14 residues. The V gene lost 6 bases and the J gene lost 8 bases, with 14 bases spanning the gap. CDR3 coding DNA: TGTGCCAGCAGCGTACAGGGACTGCATTCACCCCTCCACTTT. It encodes CASSVQGLHSPLHF.

This clonotype was picked up a small number of times. The chain combines TRBV25-1 with TRBJ2-1; the match to TRBD2 covers 9 bases. Looked up from germline, CDR1 is MGHDK and CDR2 is SYGVNS. J was trimmed by 3 bases and V by 0 bases; bases with no gene match: 6. The CDR3 is 17 amino acids. The CDR3 bases are TGTGCCAGCAGTGAATATGGAGCGGGGGGCAACTACAATGAGCAGTTCTTC. Translating gives CASSEYGAGGNYNEQFF.

Relative to its sample, this clonotype is medium-sized. V and J are TRBV4-3 and TRBJ1-1; unclear D gene. This CDR3 contains 13 residues. V was pared by 0 bases and J by 6 bases, with 8 bases between. Germline CDR1 LGHNA, CDR2 YSLEER. The CDR3 sequence is CASSQEAESEAFF. The CDR3 bases are TGCGCCAGCAGCCAAGAAGCGGAGTCTGAAGCTTTCTTT.

This clonotype was observed a handful of times. The chain has TRBV12-3 or TRBV12-4 and TRBJ2-5, with TRBD2 matching 11 bases. Unmatched junction bases numbered 14, after V lost 6 bases and J lost 2 bases. This CDR3 region has 18 residues. CDR3 nucleotides: TGTGCCAGCAGCTGGATATTAGCGGGGGGGCCGGAACAAGAGACCCAGTACTTC. It is translated as CASSWILAGGPEQETQYF.

This clonotype was observed at least ten times. The V call is TRBV27, the J call TRBJ1-1, with unresolved D. V was pared by 5 bases and J by 4 bases, with 8 bases between. CDR1 MNHEY and CDR2 SMNVEV come from the germline V gene (reference sequence). This CDR3 has 12 residues. CDR3 in DNA: TGTGCCAGCAGTGCCGCCTCCACTGAAGCTTTCTTT. This encodes CASSAASTEAFF.

There are a few counts of this clonotype. The genes are TRBV4-3 and TRBJ2-5; 9 nucleotides align to TRBD1. The length of the CDR3 is 16 residues. The germline V gene has CDR1 LGHNA and CDR2 YSLEER. V gave up 4 bases and J gave up 5 bases; unmatched junction bases: 11. CDR3 sequence: CASSLRDRAAGETQYF. The CDR3 nucleotides read TGCGCCAGCAGCCTCCGGGACAGGGCTGCTGGTGAGACCCAGTACTTC.

The rearrangement joins TRBV18 to TRBJ1-2; possibly TRBD1 for D (6 bases). CDR1 and CDR2 (germline): KGHSH, LQKENI. The V and J ends lost 3 bases and 4 bases respectively, with 18 bases between them. The CDR3 covers 16 residues. CDR3 coding DNA: TGTGCCAGCTCACCGGACAGATCCTCAATCGGCTATGGCTACACCTTC. Its protein is CASSPDRSSIGYGYTF. Based on the CDR3 plus reference TRBV18 and TRBJ1-2, the full variable domain is NAGVMQNPRHLVRRRGQEARLRCSPMKGHSHVYWYRQLPEEGLKFMVYLQKENIIDESGMPKERFSAEFPKEGPSILRIQQVVRGDSAAYFCASSPDRSSIGYGYTFGSGTRLTVV.

The CDR3 is CASRTGSDTQYF. CDR3 nucleotides: TGTGCCAGCAGGACAGGGTCAGATACGCAGTATTTT. The chain joins TRBV3-1 to TRBJ2-3; the match to TRBD1 covers 7 bases. This CDR3 has 12 amino acids. The junction had 1 base not matched to a gene; V was cut back by 6 bases and J by 4 bases. Germline V lookup: CDR1 LGHDT, CDR2 YNNKEL (reference sequence).

This clonotype was counted between two and nine times. The chain links TRBV7-2 to TRBJ2-3, with D uncertain. The CDR3 spans 14 residues. CDR1 SGHTA and CDR2 FQGNSA come from the germline V gene. Trimming stripped 5 bases from V and 4 bases from J, with 13 bases between. The CDR3 nucleotides are TGTGCCAGCAGCGCCCTGAACCAGCCAGATACGCAGTATTTT. Translation gives CASSALNQPDTQYF.

There are a few counts of this clonotype. The chain employs TRBV28 and TRBJ2-1, with 11 bases aligning to TRBD1. This CDR3 has 14 residues. V lost 4 bases and J lost 8; bases outside the gene matches: 4. Germline V gene data show CDR1 as MDHEN and CDR2 as SYDVKM. The CDR3 nucleotides are TGTGCCAGCAGTTCGGGACAGGGGGTCCATGAGCAGTTCTTC. Translating gives CASSSGQGVHEQFF.